The clone carrying this T cell receptor (beta chain) showed up many times. The sample belongs to a study of CD8+CD57+ T cells in acquired aplastic anemia. Across the whole study: The mean DNA yield obtained from sorted CD4+ and CD8+ cells came to about 3 ug.

The germline V gene encodes CDR1 MNHNS and CDR2 SASEGT. The CDR3 length is 14 residues. Trimming removed 6 bases from V and 7 bases from J, with 18 bases in between. CDR3 and TCR beta VDJ profiling relied on a genomic DNA template. MiXCR was run by TCRdb on the reads, yielding one entry per CDR3 protein. The data hold fewer than 200,000 distinct CDR3 sequences, with around 40% observed a single time. This TCR was recovered from a human donor in good health. The sample consisted of sorted CD4+, CD8+, or CD8+CD57+ T cells (not recorded which) from PBMCs. The V call is TRBV6-1, the J call TRBJ1-2; D is perhaps TRBD1 (5 bases). CDR3 amino acids: CASRAEGLSGGYTF. CDR3 DNA: TGTGCCAGCAGAGCTGAGGGGCTCAGTGGTGGCTACACCTTC.